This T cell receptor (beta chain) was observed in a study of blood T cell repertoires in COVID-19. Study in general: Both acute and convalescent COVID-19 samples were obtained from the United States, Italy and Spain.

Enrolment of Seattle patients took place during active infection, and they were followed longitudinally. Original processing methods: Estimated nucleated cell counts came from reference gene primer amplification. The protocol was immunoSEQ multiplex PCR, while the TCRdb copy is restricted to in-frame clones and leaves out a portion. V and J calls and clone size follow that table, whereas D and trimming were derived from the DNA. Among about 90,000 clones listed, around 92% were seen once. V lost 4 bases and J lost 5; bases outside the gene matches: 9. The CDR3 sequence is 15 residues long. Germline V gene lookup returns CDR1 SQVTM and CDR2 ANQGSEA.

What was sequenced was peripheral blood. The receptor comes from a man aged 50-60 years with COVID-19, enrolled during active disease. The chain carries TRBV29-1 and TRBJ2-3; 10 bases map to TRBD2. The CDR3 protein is CSVGGSGGNLDTQYF. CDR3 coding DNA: TGCAGCGTTGGAGGTAGCGGGGGGAATTTAGATACGCAGTATTTT.